A selection of T cell receptor beta chains follows, all from one sample in a study of blood T cell repertoires in COVID-19. Here immunoSEQ multiplex PCR was the method, and the copy in TCRdb shows in-frame clones only, minus some. The sample includes some 120,000 clones, approximately 83% of them seen just once. Source material: peripheral blood. The source is a woman aged 70-85 years with acute or convalescent COVID-19. CDR3s include the opening cysteine and the closing phenylalanine or tryptophan. Fields, in order: J gene, V gene, CDR3 length, clone size, CDR3 protein. Some rows mark clone size as missing; the rest say once, few, many or name a class of expanded clone.

TRBJ2-7	TRBV19	16	once	CASSIIRTGNSYEQYF
TRBJ2-3	TRBV2	16	-	CASARSAGTSTDTQYF
TRBJ1-6	TRBV3-1/TRBV3-2	15	-	CASSQGGGYNSPLHF
TRBJ1-1	TRBV3-1/TRBV3-2	16	-	CASSQGVQGGGTEAFF
TRBJ1-1	TRBV19	14	-	CASSYNREGTEAFF
TRBJ1-4	TRBV19	12	few	CASGGFDEKLFF
TRBJ2-5	TRBV5-4	13	-	CASSFKRQETQYF
TRBJ1-2	TRBV2	13	-	CASGGTGDYGYTF
TRBJ1-2	TRBV10-3	15	-	CAISDTGTSSEGYTF
TRBJ1-6	TRBV6-5	15	-	CASSRPGQANSPLHF